This T cell receptor (beta chain) was recorded in a study of CD4 T cells in relation to SARS-CoV-2 and coronaviruses. Germline V gives CDR1 LGHDT, CDR2 YNNKEL (reference sequence). CDR3 length: 12 amino acids. V lost 1 base and J lost 9, with 9 bases in between. Sequencing used immunoSEQ multiplex PCR; TCRdb keeps in-frame clones, though not all of them. The table includes almost 20,000 clones, roughly four fifths detected once. This clone was counted once. Its target is not known. Before the COVID-19 pandemic, during about 2011-2019, CD4+ T cells were taken from unexposed donors. After about 10 days of culture, CD4+ T cells were isolated.

This receptor was taken from a human donor in good health. The V gene is TRBV3-1 (or the pseudogene TRBV3-2), the J gene TRBJ1-1; D possibly corresponds to TRBD1 (6 bases). Sequencing was performed on CD4+ T cells from PBMCs, cultured in vitro. The CDR3 sequence is CASSQGQGKAFF. The CDR3 DNA reads TGTGCCAGCAGCCAAGGGCAGGGGAAAGCTTTCTTT.